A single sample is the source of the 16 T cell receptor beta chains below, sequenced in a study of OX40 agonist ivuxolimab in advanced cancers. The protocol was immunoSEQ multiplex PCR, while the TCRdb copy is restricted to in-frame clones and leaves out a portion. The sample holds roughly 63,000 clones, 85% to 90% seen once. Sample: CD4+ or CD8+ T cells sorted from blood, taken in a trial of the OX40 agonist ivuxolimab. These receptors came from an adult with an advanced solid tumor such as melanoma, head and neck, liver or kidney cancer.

The CDR3 protein is CASSLTEYGYTF. The CDR3 DNA is TGTGCCAGCAGTTTAACAGAGTATGGCTACACCTTC. The chain couples TRBV28 to TRBJ1-2; D gene ambiguous. The CDR3 is 12 residues long. V was shortened by 2 bases and J by 5 bases, with 6 bases between the two germline ends. From germline, CDR1 is MDHEN and CDR2 SYDVKM.

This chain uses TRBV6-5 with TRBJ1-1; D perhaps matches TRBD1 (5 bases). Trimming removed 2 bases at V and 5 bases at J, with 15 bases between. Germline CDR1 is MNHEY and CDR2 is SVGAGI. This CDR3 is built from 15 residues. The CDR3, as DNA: TGTGCCAGCAGTTACACATTTCCAGGGAGGACTGAAGCTTTCTTT. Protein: CASSYTFPGRTEAFF.

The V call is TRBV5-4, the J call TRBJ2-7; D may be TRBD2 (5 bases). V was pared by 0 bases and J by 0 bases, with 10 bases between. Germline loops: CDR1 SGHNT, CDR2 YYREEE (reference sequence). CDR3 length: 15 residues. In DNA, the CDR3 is TGTGCCAGCAGCTTGGATGTAGGGAGCTCCTACGAGCAGTACTTC. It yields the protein CASSLDVGSSYEQYF.

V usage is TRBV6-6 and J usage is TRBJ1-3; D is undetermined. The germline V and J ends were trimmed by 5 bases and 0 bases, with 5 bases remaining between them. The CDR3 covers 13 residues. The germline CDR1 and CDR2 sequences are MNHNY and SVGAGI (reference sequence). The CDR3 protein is CASSRSSGNTIYF. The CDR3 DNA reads TGTGCCAGCAGTAGAAGCTCTGGAAACACCATATATTTT.

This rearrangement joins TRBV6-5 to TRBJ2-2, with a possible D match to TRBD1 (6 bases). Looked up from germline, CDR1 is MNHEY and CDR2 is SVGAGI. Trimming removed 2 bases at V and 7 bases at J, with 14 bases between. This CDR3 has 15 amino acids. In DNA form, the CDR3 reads TGTGCCAGCAGTTACGCCTCAGGGGTGGTCGGGGAGCTGTTTTTT. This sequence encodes CASSYASGVVGELFF.

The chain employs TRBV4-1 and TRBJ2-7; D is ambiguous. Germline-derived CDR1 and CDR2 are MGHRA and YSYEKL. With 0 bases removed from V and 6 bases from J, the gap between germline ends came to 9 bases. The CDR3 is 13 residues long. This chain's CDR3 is CASSQDPRREQYF. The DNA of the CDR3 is TGCGCCAGCAGCCAAGATCCTAGGCGCGAGCAGTACTTC.

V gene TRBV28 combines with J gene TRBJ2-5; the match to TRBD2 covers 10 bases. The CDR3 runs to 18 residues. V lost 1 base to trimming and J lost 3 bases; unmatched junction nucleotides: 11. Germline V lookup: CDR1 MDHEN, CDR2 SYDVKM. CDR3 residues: CASSLLGLAGDFEETQYF. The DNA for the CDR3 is TGTGCCAGCAGTTTATTAGGGCTAGCGGGAGACTTTGAAGAGACCCAGTACTTC.

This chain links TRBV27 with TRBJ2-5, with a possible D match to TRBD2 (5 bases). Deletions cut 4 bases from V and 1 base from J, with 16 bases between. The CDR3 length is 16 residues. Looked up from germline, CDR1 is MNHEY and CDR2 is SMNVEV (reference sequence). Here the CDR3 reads CASSSLRGRGQETQYF. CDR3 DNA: TGTGCCAGCAGTTCCCTCCGCGGACGGGGCCAAGAGACCCAGTACTTC.

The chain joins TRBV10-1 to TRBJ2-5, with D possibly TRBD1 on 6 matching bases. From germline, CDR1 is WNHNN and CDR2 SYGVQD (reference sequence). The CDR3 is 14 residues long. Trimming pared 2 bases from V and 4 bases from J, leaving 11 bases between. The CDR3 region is CASSETGHGETQYF. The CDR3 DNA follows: TGCGCCAGCAGTGAGACGGGACATGGAGAGACCCAGTACTTC.

In nucleotides, the CDR3 is TGTGCCAGCAGCTCGGCCGGGACCTACAATGAGCAGTTCTTC. Its translation is CASSSAGTYNEQFF. The rearrangement uses TRBV11-2 and TRBJ2-1; a possible D gene is TRBD2 (5 bases). With 4 bases removed from V and 2 bases from J, the gap between germline ends came to 9 bases. CDR3 length equals 14 residues. Germline V lookup: CDR1 SGHAT, CDR2 FQNNGV.

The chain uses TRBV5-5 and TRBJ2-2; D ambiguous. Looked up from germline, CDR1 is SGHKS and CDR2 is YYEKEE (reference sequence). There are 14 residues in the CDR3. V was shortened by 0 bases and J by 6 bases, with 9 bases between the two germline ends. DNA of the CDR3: TGTGCCAGCAGCTTGGGGCCCTTGGCCGGGGAGCTGTTTTTT. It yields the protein CASSLGPLAGELFF.

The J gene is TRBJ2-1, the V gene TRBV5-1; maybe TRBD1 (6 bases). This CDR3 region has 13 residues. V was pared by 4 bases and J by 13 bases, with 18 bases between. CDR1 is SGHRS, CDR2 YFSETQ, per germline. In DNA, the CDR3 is TGCGCCAGCAGCCTAGGACAGTTTGAGAAACAGTTCTTC. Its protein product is CASSLGQFEKQFF.

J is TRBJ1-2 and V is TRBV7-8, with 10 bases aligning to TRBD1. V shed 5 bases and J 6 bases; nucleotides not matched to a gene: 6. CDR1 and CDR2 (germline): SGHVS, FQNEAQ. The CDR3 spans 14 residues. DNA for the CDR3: TGTGCCAGCAGCGGGGACAGGGGCAGGGATGGCTACACCTTC. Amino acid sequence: CASSGDRGRDGYTF. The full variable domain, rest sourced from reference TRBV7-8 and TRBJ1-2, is GAGVSQSPRYKVAKRGQDVALRCDPISGHVSLFWYQQALGQGPEFLTYFQNEAQLDKSGLPSDRFFAERPEGSVSTLKIQRTQQEDSAVYLCASSGDRGRDGYTFGSGTRLTVV.

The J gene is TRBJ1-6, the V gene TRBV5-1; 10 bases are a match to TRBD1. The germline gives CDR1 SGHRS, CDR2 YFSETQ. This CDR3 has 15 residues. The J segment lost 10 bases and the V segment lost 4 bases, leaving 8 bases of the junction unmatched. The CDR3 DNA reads TGCGCCAGCAGCCCGAGACAGGGGGCAGGATCACCCCTCCACTTT. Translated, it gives CASSPRQGAGSPLHF.

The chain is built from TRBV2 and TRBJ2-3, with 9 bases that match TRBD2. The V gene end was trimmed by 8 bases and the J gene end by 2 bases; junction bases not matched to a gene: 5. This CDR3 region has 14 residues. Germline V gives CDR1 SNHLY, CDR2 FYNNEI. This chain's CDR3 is CASVAGGNTDTQYF. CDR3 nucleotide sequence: TGTGCCAGCGTTGCGGGGGGGAACACAGATACGCAGTATTTT.

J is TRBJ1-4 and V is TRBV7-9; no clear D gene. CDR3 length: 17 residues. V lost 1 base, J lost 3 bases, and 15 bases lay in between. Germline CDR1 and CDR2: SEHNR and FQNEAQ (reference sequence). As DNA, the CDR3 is TGTGCCAGCAGCTTAGGAGGTAGTGCCGGGGCTAATGAAAAACTGTTTTTT. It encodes CASSLGGSAGANEKLFF. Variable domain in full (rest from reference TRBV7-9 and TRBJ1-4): DTGVSQNPRHKITKRGQNVTFRCDPISEHNRLYWYRQTLGQGPEFLTYFQNEAQLEKSRLLSDRFSAERPKGSFSTLEIQRTEQGDSAMYLCASSLGGSAGANEKLFFGSGTQLSVL.